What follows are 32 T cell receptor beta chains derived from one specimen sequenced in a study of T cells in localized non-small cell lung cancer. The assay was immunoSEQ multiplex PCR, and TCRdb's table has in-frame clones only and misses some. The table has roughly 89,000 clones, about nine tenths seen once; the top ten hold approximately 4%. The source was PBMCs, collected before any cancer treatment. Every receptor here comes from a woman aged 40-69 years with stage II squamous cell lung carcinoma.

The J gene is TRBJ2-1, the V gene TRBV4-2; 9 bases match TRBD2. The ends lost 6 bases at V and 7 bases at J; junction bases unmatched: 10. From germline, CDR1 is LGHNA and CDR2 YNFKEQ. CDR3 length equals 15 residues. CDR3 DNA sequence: TGTGCCAGCAGAAATAGCGGGGGCGGGGGGAATGAGCAGTTCTTC. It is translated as CASRNSGGGGNEQFF.

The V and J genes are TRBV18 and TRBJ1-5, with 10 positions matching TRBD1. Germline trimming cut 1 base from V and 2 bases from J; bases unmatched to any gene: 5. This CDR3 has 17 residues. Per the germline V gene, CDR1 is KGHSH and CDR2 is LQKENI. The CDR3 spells CASSPRGQGYGNQPQHF. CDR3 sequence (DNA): TGTGCCAGCTCACCACGGGGACAGGGGTATGGCAATCAGCCCCAGCATTTT.

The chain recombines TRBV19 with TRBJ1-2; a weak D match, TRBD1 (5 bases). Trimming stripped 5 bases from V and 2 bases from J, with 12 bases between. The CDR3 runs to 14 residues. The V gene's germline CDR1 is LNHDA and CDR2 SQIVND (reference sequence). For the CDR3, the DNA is TGTGCCAGTAGTGCCCGGGACGGAAACTATGGCTACACCTTC. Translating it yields CASSARDGNYGYTF.

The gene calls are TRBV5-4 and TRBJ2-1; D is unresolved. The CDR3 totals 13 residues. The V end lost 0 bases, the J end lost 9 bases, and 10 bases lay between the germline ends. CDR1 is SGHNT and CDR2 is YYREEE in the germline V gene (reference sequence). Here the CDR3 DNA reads TGTGCCAGCAGCTTGGCGACGCCTGCTGAGCAGTTCTTC. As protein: CASSLATPAEQFF.

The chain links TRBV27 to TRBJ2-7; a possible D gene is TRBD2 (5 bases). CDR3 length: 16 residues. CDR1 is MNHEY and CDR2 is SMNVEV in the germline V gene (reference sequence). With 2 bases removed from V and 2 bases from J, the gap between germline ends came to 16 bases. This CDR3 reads CASSLQGLAGTYEQYF. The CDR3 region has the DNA TGTGCCAGCAGTTTACAAGGACTCGCCGGCACCTACGAGCAGTACTTC.

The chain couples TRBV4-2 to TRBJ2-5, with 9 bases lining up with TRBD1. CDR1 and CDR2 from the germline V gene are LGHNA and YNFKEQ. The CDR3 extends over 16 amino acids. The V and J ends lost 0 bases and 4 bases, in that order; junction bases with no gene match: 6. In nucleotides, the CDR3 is TGTGCCAGCAGCCAAGATTGGGGACAGGGTACAGAGACCCAGTACTTC. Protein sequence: CASSQDWGQGTETQYF.

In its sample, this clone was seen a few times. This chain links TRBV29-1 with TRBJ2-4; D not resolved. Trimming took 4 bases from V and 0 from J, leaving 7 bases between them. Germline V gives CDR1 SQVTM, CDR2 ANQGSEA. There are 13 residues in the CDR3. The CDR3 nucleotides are TGCAGCGTTGCGGAGTCAGCCAAAAACATTCAGTACTTC. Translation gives CSVAESAKNIQYF. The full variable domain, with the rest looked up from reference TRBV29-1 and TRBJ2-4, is SAVISQKPSRDICQRGTSLTIQCQVDSQVTMMFWYRQQPGQSLTLIATANQGSEATYESGFVIDKFPISRPNLTFSTLTVSNMSPEDSSIYLCSVAESAKNIQYFGAGTRLSVL.

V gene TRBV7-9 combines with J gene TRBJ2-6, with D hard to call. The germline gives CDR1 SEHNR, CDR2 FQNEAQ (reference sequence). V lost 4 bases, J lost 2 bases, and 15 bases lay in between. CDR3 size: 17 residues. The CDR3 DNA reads TGTGCCAGCAGCTCCCTAGAGGCCTCCGCTGGGGCCAACGTCCTGACTTTC. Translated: CASSSLEASAGANVLTF.

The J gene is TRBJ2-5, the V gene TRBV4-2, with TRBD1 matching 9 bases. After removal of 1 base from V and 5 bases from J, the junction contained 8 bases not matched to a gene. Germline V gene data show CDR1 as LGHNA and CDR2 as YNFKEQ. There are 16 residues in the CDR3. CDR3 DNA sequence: TGTGCCAGCAGCCAAGGCCCGCGGACAGGGGACGAGACCCAGTACTTC. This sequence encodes CASSQGPRTGDETQYF.

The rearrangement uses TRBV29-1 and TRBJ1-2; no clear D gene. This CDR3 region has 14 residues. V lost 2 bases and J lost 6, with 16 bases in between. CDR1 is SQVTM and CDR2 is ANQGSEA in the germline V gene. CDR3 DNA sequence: TGCAGCGTTGAAACCGCCGGACTCGGGGATGGCTACACCTTC. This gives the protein CSVETAGLGDGYTF.

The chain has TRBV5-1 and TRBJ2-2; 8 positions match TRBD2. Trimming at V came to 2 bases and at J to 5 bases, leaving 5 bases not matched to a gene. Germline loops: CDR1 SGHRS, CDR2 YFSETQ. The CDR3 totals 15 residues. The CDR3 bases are TGCGCCAGCAGCTTAGCGGGAGCTGATACCGGGGAGCTGTTTTTT. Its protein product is CASSLAGADTGELFF.

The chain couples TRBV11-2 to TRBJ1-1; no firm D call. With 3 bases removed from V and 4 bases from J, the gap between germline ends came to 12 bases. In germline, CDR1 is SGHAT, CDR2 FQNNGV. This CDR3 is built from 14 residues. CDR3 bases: TGTGCCAGCAGCTTTTCCGCAAAGGGCACTGAAGCTTTCTTT. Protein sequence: CASSFSAKGTEAFF. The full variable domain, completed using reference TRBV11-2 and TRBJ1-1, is EAGVAQSPRYKIIEKRQSVAFWCNPISGHATLYWYQQILGQGPKLLIQFQNNGVVDDSQLPKDRFSAERLKGVDSTLKIQPAKLEDSAVYLCASSFSAKGTEAFFGQGTRLTVV.

The CDR3 reads CASGGARGNNEQFF. The CDR3 DNA is TGTGCCAGCGGGGGGGCACGGGGTAACAATGAGCAGTTCTTC. The chain carries TRBV2 and TRBJ2-1, with a possible D match to TRBD2 (7 bases). Trimming took 8 bases from V and 5 from J, leaving 16 bases between them. Germline V gene data show CDR1 as SNHLY and CDR2 as FYNNEI. This CDR3 spans 14 amino acids. Supplemented by reference TRBV2 and TRBJ2-1, the full variable domain reads EPEVTQTPSHQVTQMGQEVILRCVPISNHLYFYWYRQILGQKVEFLVSFYNNEISEKSEIFDDQFSVERPDGSNFTLKIRSTKLEDSAMYFCASGGARGNNEQFFGPGTRLTVL.

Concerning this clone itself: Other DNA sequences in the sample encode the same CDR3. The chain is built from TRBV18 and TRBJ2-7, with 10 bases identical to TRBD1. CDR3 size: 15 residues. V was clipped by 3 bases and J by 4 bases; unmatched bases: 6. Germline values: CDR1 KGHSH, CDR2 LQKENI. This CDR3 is CASSPPGQGLYEQYF. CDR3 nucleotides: TGTGCCAGCTCACCCCCGGGACAGGGGCTTTACGAGCAGTACTTC.

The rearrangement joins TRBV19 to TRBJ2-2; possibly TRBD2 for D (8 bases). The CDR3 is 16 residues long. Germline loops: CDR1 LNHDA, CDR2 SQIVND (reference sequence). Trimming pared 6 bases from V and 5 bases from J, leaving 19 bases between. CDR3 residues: CASSPGRGRWTGELFF. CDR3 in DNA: TGTGCCAGTAGCCCCGGGAGGGGGCGGTGGACCGGGGAGCTGTTTTTT.

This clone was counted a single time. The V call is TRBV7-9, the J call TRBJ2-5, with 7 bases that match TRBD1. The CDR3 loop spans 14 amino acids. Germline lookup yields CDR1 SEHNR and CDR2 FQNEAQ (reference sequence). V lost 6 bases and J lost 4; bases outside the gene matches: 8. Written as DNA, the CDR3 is TGTGCCAGCAGAATGAGGGGGCCAGGAGAGACCCAGTACTTC. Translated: CASRMRGPGETQYF.

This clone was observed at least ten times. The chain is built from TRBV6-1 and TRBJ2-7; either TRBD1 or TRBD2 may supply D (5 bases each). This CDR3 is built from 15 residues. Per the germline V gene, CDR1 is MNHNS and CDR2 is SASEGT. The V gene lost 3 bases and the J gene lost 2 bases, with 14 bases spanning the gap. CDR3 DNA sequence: TGTGCCAGCAGTGAGGGGGTGGGCAACCCCTACGAGCAGTACTTC. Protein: CASSEGVGNPYEQYF.

This CDR3 reads CASRSGQGSTEAFF. CDR3 DNA: TGTGCCAGCAGGTCGGGACAGGGAAGCACTGAAGCTTTCTTT. This chain connects TRBV6-6 to TRBJ1-1; 9 bases agree with TRBD1. Germline-derived CDR1 and CDR2 are MNHNY and SVGAGI (reference sequence). The V segment lost 6 bases and the J segment 4 bases; nucleotides outside the gene matches: 6. This CDR3 comprises 14 residues.

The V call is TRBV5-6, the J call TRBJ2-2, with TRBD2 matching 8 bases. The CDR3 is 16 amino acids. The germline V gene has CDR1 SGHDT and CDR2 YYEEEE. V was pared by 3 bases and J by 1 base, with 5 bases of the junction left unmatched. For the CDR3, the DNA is TGTGCCAGCAGCTCCATAGCGGGGAGGAACACCGGGGAGCTGTTTTTT. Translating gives CASSSIAGRNTGELFF. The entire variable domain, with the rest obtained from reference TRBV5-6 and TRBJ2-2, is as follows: DAGVTQSPTHLIKTRGQQVTLRCSPKSGHDTVSWYQQALGQGPQFIFQYYEEEERQRGNFPDRFSGHQFPNYSSELNVNALLLGDSALYLCASSSIAGRNTGELFFGEGSRLTVL.

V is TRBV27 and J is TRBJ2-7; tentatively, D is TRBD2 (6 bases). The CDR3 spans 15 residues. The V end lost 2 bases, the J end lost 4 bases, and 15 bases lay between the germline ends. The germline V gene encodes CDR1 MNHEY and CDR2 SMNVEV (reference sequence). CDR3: CASSLGGMGRYEQYF. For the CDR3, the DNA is TGTGCCAGCAGTTTAGGAGGGATGGGTCGGTACGAGCAGTACTTC.

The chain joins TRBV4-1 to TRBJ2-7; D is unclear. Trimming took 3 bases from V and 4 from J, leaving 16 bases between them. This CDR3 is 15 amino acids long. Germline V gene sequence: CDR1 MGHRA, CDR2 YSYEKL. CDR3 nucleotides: TGCGCCAGCAGCCAGCCGGGCCTCCCTAGGTACGAGCAGTACTTC. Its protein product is CASSQPGLPRYEQYF.

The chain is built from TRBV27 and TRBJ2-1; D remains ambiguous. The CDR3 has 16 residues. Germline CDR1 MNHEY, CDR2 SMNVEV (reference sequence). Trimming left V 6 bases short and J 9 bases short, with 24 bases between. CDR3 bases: TGTGCCAGCAGAATTTTGGGAACCCCGGTCAACGGTGAGCAGTTCTTC. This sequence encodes CASRILGTPVNGEQFF.

The CDR3 nucleotides read TGTGCCAGCAGTTCAGGGACAACTGGCGAGCAGTACTTC. It encodes CASSSGTTGEQYF. The chain employs TRBV13 and TRBJ2-7, with D perhaps TRBD1 (6 bases). V was clipped by 6 bases and J by 6 bases, with 15 bases between them. This CDR3 contains 13 residues. Germline V gene sequence: CDR1 PRHDT, CDR2 FYEKMQ (reference sequence).

CDR3 in amino acids: CASSQIVGEAFF. The DNA of the CDR3 is TGTGCCAGCAGCCAGATTGTGGGGGAAGCTTTCTTT. This sequence joins TRBV27 and TRBJ1-1, with D unresolved. CDR1 and CDR2 from the germline V gene are MNHEY and SMNVEV (reference sequence). Trimming took off 6 bases at V and 8 bases at J, with 13 bases between the two ends. The CDR3 is 12 amino acids.

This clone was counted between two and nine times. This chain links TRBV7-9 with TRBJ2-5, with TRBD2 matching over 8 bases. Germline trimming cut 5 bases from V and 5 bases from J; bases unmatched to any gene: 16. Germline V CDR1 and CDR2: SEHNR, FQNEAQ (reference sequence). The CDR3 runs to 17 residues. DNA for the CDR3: TGTGCCAGCAGCCTTCCGACCTCGACTAGCGTGCGGGAGACCCAGTACTTC. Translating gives CASSLPTSTSVRETQYF. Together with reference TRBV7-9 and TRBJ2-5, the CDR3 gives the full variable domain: DTGVSQNPRHKITKRGQNVTFRCDPISEHNRLYWYRQTLGQGPEFLTYFQNEAQLEKSRLLSDRFSAERPKGSFSTLEIQRTEQGDSAMYLCASSLPTSTSVRETQYFGPGTRLLVL.

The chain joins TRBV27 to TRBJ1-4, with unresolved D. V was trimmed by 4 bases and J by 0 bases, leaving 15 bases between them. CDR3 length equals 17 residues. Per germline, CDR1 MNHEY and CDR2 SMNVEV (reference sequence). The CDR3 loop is CASSYKGPSTTNEKLFF. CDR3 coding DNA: TGTGCCAGCAGTTATAAAGGTCCCTCGACAACTAATGAAAAACTGTTTTTT.

The CDR3 DNA is TGCAGCGGGGGACAGAAAATGAACACTGAAGCTTTCTTT. It is translated as CSGGQKMNTEAFF. V gene TRBV29-1 combines with J gene TRBJ1-1; 7 nucleotides agree with TRBD1. CDR3 length: 13 residues. V was clipped by 7 bases and J by 0 bases; unmatched bases: 5. The germline V gene encodes CDR1 SQVTM and CDR2 ANQGSEA. The full variable domain, rest sourced from reference TRBV29-1 and TRBJ1-1, is SAVISQKPSRDICQRGTSLTIQCQVDSQVTMMFWYRQQPGQSLTLIATANQGSEATYESGFVIDKFPISRPNLTFSTLTVSNMSPEDSSIYLCSGGQKMNTEAFFGQGTRLTVV.

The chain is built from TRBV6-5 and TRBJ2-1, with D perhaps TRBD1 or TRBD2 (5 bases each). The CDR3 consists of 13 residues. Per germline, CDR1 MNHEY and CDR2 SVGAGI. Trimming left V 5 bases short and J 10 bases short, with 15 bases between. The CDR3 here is CASSGDPAGEQFF. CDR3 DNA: TGTGCCAGCAGTGGGGACCCGGCGGGCGAGCAGTTCTTC.

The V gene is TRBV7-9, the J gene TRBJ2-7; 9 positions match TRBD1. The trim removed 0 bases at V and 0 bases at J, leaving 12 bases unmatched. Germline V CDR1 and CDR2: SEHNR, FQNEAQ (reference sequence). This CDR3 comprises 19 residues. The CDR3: CASSLAGTGKSVGSYEQYF. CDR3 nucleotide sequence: TGTGCCAGCAGCTTAGCCGGGACAGGGAAGAGCGTGGGCTCCTACGAGCAGTACTTC.

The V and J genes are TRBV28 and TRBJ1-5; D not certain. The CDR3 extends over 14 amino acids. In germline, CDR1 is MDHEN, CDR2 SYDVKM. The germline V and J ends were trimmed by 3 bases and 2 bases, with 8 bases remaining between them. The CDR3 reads CASSFETGNQPQHF. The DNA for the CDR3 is TGTGCCAGCAGTTTCGAAACGGGCAATCAGCCCCAGCATTTT.

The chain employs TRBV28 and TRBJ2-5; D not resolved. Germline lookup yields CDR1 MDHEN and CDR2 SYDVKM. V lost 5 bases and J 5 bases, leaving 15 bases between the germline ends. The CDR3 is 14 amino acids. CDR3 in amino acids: CASSPPAIGETQYF. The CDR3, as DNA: TGTGCCAGCAGTCCCCCGGCCATCGGGGAGACCCAGTACTTC.

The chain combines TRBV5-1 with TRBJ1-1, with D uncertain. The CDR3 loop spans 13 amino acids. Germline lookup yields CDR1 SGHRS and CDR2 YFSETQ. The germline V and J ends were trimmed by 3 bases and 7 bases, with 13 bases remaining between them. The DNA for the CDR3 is TGCGCCAGCAGCTCCCGGACGGGTGTTGAAGCTTTCTTT. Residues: CASSSRTGVEAFF.